The 4 T cell receptor beta chains presented below share a single source sample, sequenced in a study of blood T cell repertoires in COVID-19. This table comes from immunoSEQ multiplex PCR, and its TCRdb copy is limited to in-frame clones, with some not included. This sample carries about 49,000 clones, around four fifths of them seen once, and the ten largest clones take roughly an eighth. Sequencing was performed on peripheral blood. These receptors were obtained from a human donor in a cohort sampled during active COVID-19.

The V gene is TRBV16, the J gene TRBJ1-2; a weak D match, TRBD1 (5 bases). This CDR3 is built from 14 residues. The V end lost 2 bases, the J end lost 7 bases, and 14 bases lay between the germline ends. CDR1 KGHSY and CDR2 FQNENV come from the germline V gene. The CDR3 DNA reads TGTGCCAGCAGCCAACGCTCTAGACAGCCTGGCTACACCTTC. The encoded protein is CASSQRSRQPGYTF.

The chain joins TRBV3-1 (or the pseudogene TRBV3-2) to TRBJ1-2; TRBD1 is a possible D gene (5 bases). V lost 1 base and J lost 7, with 7 bases in between. CDR3 size: 12 residues. Germline CDR1 and CDR2: LGHDT and YNNKEL (reference sequence). CDR3 in amino acids: CASSQGGVGYTF. CDR3 nucleotides: TGTGCCAGCAGCCAAGGGGGGGTTGGCTACACCTTC.

The count of this clone is one. The V gene is TRBV5-5, the J gene TRBJ1-2; the match to TRBD1 covers 9 bases. V was clipped by 0 bases and J by 4 bases; unmatched bases: 13. The CDR3 loop spans 18 amino acids. CDR1 is SGHKS and CDR2 is YYEKEE in the germline V gene (reference sequence). The CDR3 here is CASSLGGTGSLAGYGYTF. CDR3 nucleotide sequence: TGTGCCAGCAGCTTGGGTGGGACAGGGAGTTTGGCAGGCTATGGCTACACCTTC.

The chain is built from TRBV6-6 and TRBJ2-1; 9 nucleotides align to TRBD2. The CDR3 has 15 amino acids. V was pared by 5 bases and J by 5 bases, with 7 bases of the junction left unmatched. Germline-derived CDR1 and CDR2 are MNHNY and SVGAGI (reference sequence). In DNA, the CDR3 is TGTGCCAGCAGTGGACTGGCGGGGGGGAACAATGAGCAGTTCTTC. Translated, it gives CASSGLAGGNNEQFF.